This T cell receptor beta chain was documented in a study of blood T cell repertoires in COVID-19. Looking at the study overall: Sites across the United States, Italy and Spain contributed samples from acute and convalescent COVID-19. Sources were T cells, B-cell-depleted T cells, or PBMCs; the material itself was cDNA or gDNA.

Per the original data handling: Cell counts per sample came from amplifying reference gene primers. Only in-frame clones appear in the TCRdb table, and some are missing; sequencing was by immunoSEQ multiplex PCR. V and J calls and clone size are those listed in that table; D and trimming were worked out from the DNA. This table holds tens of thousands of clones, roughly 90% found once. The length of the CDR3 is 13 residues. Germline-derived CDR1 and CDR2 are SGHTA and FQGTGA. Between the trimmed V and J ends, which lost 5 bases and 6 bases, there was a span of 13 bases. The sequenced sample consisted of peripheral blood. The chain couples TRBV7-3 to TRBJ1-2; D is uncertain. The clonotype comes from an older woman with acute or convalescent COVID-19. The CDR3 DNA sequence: TGTGCCAGCAGCGAGGCAGGAGGAAATGGCTACACCTTC. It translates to CASSEAGGNGYTF.